The 22 T cell receptor beta chains given below trace back to one sample, sequenced in a study of cytotoxic CD8 clonotypes in ibrutinib-treated CLL. Sequenced by immunoSEQ multiplex PCR; TCRdb stores in-frame clones only, minus some. The table includes 60,000 to 65,000 clones, roughly 59% detected once. The sequencing here drew on PBMCs, taken after 12 months of ibrutinib treatment. These receptors were taken from a human donor with chronic lymphocytic leukemia.

The chain recombines TRBV6-5 with TRBJ2-2, with no clear D. This CDR3 region has 12 residues. From germline, CDR1 is MNHEY and CDR2 SVGAGI. Trimming took 6 bases from V and 5 from J, leaving 7 bases between them. CDR3 sequence (DNA): TGTGCCAGCAGCCCCCGTACCGGGGAGCTGTTTTTT. Translating gives CASSPRTGELFF.

The chain uses TRBV11-2 and TRBJ1-3, with D uncertain. CDR1 is SGHAT and CDR2 is FQNNGV in the germline V gene. The CDR3 is 16 residues long. V was cut by 3 bases and J by 0 bases, with 12 bases left in between. CDR3 DNA sequence: TGTGCCAGCAGCTTGCTCGCAGGCCTCTCTGGAAACACCATATATTTT. Translation gives CASSLLAGLSGNTIYF. The variable domain in full, completed from reference TRBV11-2 and TRBJ1-3, reads EAGVAQSPRYKIIEKRQSVAFWCNPISGHATLYWYQQILGQGPKLLIQFQNNGVVDDSQLPKDRFSAERLKGVDSTLKIQPAKLEDSAVYLCASSLLAGLSGNTIYFGEGSWLTVV.

This clone was seen only a few times. J is TRBJ1-2 and V is TRBV28, with D perhaps matching TRBD1 (5 bases). Trimming took off 6 bases at V and 8 bases at J, with 13 bases between the two ends. Germline values: CDR1 MDHEN, CDR2 SYDVKM. The CDR3 has 12 amino acids. The CDR3 nucleotides read TGTGCCAGCAGCAGAGAGGGGAGGGGCTACACCTTC. It is translated as CASSREGRGYTF.

V gene TRBV5-4 combines with J gene TRBJ2-7; 10 bases map to TRBD2. The V gene's germline CDR1 is SGHNT and CDR2 YYREEE (reference sequence). The CDR3 is 13 amino acids. J was trimmed by 3 bases and V by 3 bases; bases with no gene match: 0. CDR3 amino acids: CASSSSGSYEQYF. Here the CDR3 DNA reads TGTGCCAGCAGCTCTAGCGGGAGCTACGAGCAGTACTTC.

A few counts support this clone. The genes are TRBV6-6 and TRBJ2-2; 8 nucleotides align to TRBD1. J was trimmed by 1 base and V by 6 bases; bases with no gene match: 1. Germline V CDR1 and CDR2: MNHNY, SVGAGI (reference sequence). The CDR3 contains 14 residues. CDR3 nucleotides: TGTGCCAGCAGGGGGACAGGGAACACCGGGGAGCTGTTTTTT. Its protein product is CASRGTGNTGELFF.

This rearrangement joins TRBV6-6 to TRBJ1-6, with D perhaps TRBD1 (5 bases). The V end lost 2 bases, the J end lost 7 bases, and 12 bases lay between the germline ends. Germline V gene data show CDR1 as MNHNY and CDR2 as SVGAGI (reference sequence). The CDR3 spans 15 residues. Here the CDR3 reads CASSYLTGLNSPLHF. CDR3 DNA sequence: TGTGCCAGCAGTTACCTCACAGGACTAAATTCACCCCTCCACTTT.

The rearrangement joins TRBV5-1 to TRBJ2-2, with D perhaps TRBD2 (6 bases). V lost 2 bases to trimming and J lost 6 bases, with 11 bases between them. This CDR3 spans 14 amino acids. From germline, CDR1 is SGHRS and CDR2 YFSETQ. This CDR3 reads CASSFREVAGELFF. The CDR3, as DNA: TGCGCCAGCAGCTTCAGGGAGGTTGCCGGGGAGCTGTTTTTT.

This clone was observed a few times. This chain links TRBV6-1 with TRBJ2-5; D not certain. Germline-derived CDR1 and CDR2 are MNHNS and SASEGT. V gave up 6 bases and J gave up 4 bases, with 18 bases separating them. The CDR3 is 15 amino acids. CDR3 in amino acids: CASSEYTAVGETQYF. Here the CDR3 DNA reads TGTGCCAGCAGCGAATATACAGCAGTAGGAGAGACCCAGTACTTC.

This chain links TRBV21-1 with TRBJ2-4; TRBD1 is the table's D call, not checked against the DNA. TRBV21-1 is a pseudogene. This CDR3 is 17 amino acids long. The CDR3, as DNA: TGTGCCAGCAGCAAATTAGGAGGAAGGACAGGGATCAACATTCAGTACTTC. Encoded protein: CASSKLGGRTGINIQYF.

This clone was seen a handful of times. The chain links TRBV7-9 to TRBJ2-1; 7 positions match TRBD2. Germline assignment: CDR1 SEHNR and CDR2 FQNEAQ (reference sequence). CDR3 length: 14 residues. The trim removed 3 bases at V and 8 bases at J, leaving 7 bases unmatched. The CDR3 is CASSLGRREDEQFF. The CDR3 region has the DNA TGTGCCAGCAGCTTGGGGCGCCGGGAGGATGAGCAGTTCTTC.

The chain has TRBV19 and TRBJ1-1; no definite D call. V was clipped by 5 bases and J by 0 bases, with 7 bases between them. The CDR3 is 13 residues long. Germline V CDR1 and CDR2: LNHDA, SQIVND (reference sequence). This chain's CDR3 is CASSGPMNTEAFF. CDR3 coding DNA: TGTGCCAGTAGTGGACCGATGAACACTGAAGCTTTCTTT.

The chain is built from TRBV15 and TRBJ2-1, with no clear D. The CDR3 loop spans 14 amino acids. The germline V and J ends were trimmed by 7 bases and 5 bases, with 15 bases remaining between them. Germline V gene sequence: CDR1 LNHNV, CDR2 YYDKDF (reference sequence). The CDR3 reads CATKPEPKDNEQFF. The CDR3 bases are TGTGCCACCAAGCCCGAGCCAAAAGACAATGAGCAGTTCTTC.

This clone was seen a handful of times. The V call is TRBV10-3, the J call TRBJ1-1; no clear D gene. The CDR3 is 12 amino acids. Looked up from germline, CDR1 is ENHRY and CDR2 is SYGVKD. The V gene lost 4 bases and the J gene lost 6 bases, with 9 bases spanning the gap. The CDR3 loop is CAISGGRAEAFF. In nucleotides, the CDR3 is TGTGCCATCAGTGGTGGAAGGGCTGAAGCTTTCTTT.

This sequence joins TRBV18 and TRBJ2-4; either TRBD1 or TRBD2 may supply D (5 bases each). Germline-derived CDR1 and CDR2 are KGHSH and LQKENI. The CDR3 extends over 16 amino acids. The V and J ends lost 6 bases and 0 bases respectively, with 15 bases between them. Written as DNA, the CDR3 is TGTGCCAGCTCGCCGGGACCCATTCTAGCCAAAAACATTCAGTACTTC. As protein: CASSPGPILAKNIQYF.

The CDR3 is CASSLAGDELGNTIYF. In DNA, the CDR3 is TGTGCCAGCAGCTTGGCGGGAGATGAACTGGGAAACACCATATATTTT. This chain connects TRBV5-6 to TRBJ1-3; no firm D call. V was pared by 0 bases and J by 4 bases, with 14 bases between. CDR1 SGHDT and CDR2 YYEEEE come from the germline V gene. The CDR3 loop spans 16 amino acids.

The chain carries TRBV5-4 and TRBJ2-7, with TRBD2 identical over 8 bases. The CDR3 is 16 residues long. CDR1 is SGHNT and CDR2 is YYREEE in the germline V gene (reference sequence). V was clipped by 1 base and J by 9 bases; unmatched bases: 15. CDR3 in DNA: TGTGCCAGCAGCTTGCGCGGGGGGCTACTACTACGAGTGCAGTACGTC. Protein: CASSLRGGLLLRVQYV.

The chain uses TRBV5-1 and TRBJ2-2; 7 bases fit TRBD1. The V gene's germline CDR1 is SGHRS and CDR2 YFSETQ. CDR3 length equals 18 residues. V lost 0 bases to trimming and J lost 1 base; unmatched junction nucleotides: 9. CDR3 coding DNA: TGCGCCAGCAGCTTGGCCCCTAGGACAGGTGTGAACACCGGGGAGCTGTTTTTT. Its translation is CASSLAPRTGVNTGELFF.

This chain uses TRBV7-8 with TRBJ2-3; D is unresolved. This CDR3 has 14 amino acids. With 5 bases removed from V and 1 base from J, the gap between germline ends came to 10 bases. Germline V gene sequence: CDR1 SGHVS, CDR2 FQNEAQ. DNA of the CDR3: TGTGCCAGCAGCCCAATCATGGGCACAGATACGCAGTATTTT. Translation gives CASSPIMGTDTQYF. Together with reference TRBV7-8 and TRBJ2-3, the CDR3 gives the full variable domain: GAGVSQSPRYKVAKRGQDVALRCDPISGHVSLFWYQQALGQGPEFLTYFQNEAQLDKSGLPSDRFFAERPEGSVSTLKIQRTQQEDSAVYLCASSPIMGTDTQYFGPGTRLTVL.

This chain uses TRBV5-8 with TRBJ1-1; a possible D gene is TRBD1 (6 bases). The V gene's germline CDR1 is SGHTS and CDR2 YDEGEE. This CDR3 has 13 amino acids. Trimming pared 1 base from V and 4 bases from J, leaving 8 bases between. The CDR3 here is CASSLWGATEAFF. Here the CDR3 DNA reads TGTGCCAGCAGCTTGTGGGGGGCCACTGAAGCTTTCTTT.

This sequence joins TRBV10-3 and TRBJ1-1; maybe TRBD1 (6 bases). V lost 3 bases to trimming and J lost 7 bases, with 18 bases between them. The CDR3 totals 15 residues. Germline V gives CDR1 ENHRY, CDR2 SYGVKD. CDR3 amino acids: CAISDSRQASYEAFF. The DNA for the CDR3 is TGTGCCATCAGTGATTCTCGACAGGCCTCTTATGAAGCTTTCTTT.

As concerns this clone: A far larger clone is only one base removed, so a read error is likely. The rearrangement joins TRBV4-2 to TRBJ2-1, with a weak D call TRBD1 (5 bases). Per the germline V gene, CDR1 is LGHNA and CDR2 is YNFKEQ. The CDR3 length is 14 residues. Between the trimmed V and J ends, which lost 1 base and 15 bases, there was a span of 19 bases. In DNA form, the CDR3 reads TGTGCCAGCAGCCAAGGGGCACAGGTGCCATTGGGGTTCTTC. Translating gives CASSQGAQVPLGFF.

The J gene is TRBJ2-1, the V gene TRBV10-3; D uncertain. Germline CDR1 is ENHRY and CDR2 is SYGVKD. This CDR3 is built from 15 residues. V gave up 5 bases and J gave up 6 bases, with 17 bases separating them. The CDR3 protein is CAISKAVDAGNEQFF. CDR3 DNA sequence: TGTGCCATCAGTAAGGCCGTCGATGCCGGCAATGAGCAGTTCTTC.